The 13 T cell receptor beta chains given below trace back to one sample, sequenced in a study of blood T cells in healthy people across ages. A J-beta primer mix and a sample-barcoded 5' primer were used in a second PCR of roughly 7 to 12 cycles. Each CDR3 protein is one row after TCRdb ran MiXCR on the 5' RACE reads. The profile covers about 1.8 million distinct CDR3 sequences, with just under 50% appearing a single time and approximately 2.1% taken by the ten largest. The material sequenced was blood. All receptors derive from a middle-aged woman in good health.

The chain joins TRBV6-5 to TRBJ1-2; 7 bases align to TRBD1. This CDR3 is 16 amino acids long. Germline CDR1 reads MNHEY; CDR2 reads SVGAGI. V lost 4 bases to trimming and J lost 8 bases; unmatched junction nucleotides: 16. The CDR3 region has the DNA TGTGCCAGCAGTTCTCAGGGACAGCCAGGGTTACGGGGCTACACCTTC. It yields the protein CASSSQGQPGLRGYTF.

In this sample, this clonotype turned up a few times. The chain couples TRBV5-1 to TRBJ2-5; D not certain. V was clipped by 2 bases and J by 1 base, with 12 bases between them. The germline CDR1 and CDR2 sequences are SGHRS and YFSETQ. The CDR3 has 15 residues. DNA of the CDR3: TGCGCCAGCAGCTTTCAATCCCCGATCCAAGAGACCCAGTACTTC. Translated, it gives CASSFQSPIQETQYF.

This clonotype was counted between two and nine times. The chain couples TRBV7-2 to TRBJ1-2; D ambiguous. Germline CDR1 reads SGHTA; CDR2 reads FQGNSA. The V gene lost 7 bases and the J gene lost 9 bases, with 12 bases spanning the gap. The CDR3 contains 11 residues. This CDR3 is CASNSGRSYTF. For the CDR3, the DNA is TGTGCCAGCAATTCCGGGAGGAGCTACACCTTC.

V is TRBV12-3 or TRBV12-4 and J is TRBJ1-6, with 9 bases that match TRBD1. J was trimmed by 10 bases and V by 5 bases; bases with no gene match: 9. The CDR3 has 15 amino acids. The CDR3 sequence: CASSLQGQGGSPLHF. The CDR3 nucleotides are TGTGCCAGCAGTCTCCAGGGACAGGGAGGATCACCCCTCCACTTT.

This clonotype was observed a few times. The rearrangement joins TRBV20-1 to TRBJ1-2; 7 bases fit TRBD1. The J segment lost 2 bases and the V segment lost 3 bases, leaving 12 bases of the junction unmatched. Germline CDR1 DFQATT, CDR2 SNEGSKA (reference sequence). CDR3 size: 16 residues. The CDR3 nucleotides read TGCAGTGCTAGCCCCGAGACAGGGCGCATAAACTATGGCTACACCTTC. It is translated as CSASPETGRINYGYTF.

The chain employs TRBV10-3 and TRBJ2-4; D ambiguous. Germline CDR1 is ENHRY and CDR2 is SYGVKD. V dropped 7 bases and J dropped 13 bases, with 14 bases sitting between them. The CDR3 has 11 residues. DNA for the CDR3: TGTGCCATCAAGGGTGACGGAGAGCAGTACTTC. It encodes CAIKGDGEQYF.

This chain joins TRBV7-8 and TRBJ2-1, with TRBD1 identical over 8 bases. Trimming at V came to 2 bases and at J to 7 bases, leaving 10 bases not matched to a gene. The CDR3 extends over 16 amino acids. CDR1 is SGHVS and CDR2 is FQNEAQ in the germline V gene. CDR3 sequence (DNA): TGTGCCAGCAGCTTACTTGGGACAGGATTGAGAAATGAGCAGTTCTTC. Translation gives CASSLLGTGLRNEQFF.

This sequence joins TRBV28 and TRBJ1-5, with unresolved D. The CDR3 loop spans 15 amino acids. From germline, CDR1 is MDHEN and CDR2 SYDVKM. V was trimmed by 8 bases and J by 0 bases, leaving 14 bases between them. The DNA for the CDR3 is TGTGCCAGCTTAAGGCAAGGGTATAGCAATCAGCCCCAGCATTTT. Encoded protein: CASLRQGYSNQPQHF.

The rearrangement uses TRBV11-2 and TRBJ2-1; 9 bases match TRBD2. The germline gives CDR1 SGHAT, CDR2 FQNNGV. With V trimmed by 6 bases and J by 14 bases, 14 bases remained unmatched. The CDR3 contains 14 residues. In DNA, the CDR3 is TGTGCCAGCAGACAGGGCGGGGGGGCGGTAGTTGAGTTCTTC. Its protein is CASRQGGGAVVEFF. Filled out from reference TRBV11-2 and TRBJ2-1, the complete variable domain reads EAGVAQSPRYKIIEKRQSVAFWCNPISGHATLYWYQQILGQGPKLLIQFQNNGVVDDSQLPKDRFSAERLKGVDSTLKIQPAKLEDSAVYLCASRQGGGAVVEFFGPGTRLTVL.

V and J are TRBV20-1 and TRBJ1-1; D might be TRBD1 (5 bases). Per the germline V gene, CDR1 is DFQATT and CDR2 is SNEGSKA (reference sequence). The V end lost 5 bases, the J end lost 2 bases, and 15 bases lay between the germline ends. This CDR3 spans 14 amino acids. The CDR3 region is CSAARGGANTEAFF. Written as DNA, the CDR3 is TGCAGTGCTGCCCGGGGAGGGGCTAACACTGAAGCTTTCTTT.

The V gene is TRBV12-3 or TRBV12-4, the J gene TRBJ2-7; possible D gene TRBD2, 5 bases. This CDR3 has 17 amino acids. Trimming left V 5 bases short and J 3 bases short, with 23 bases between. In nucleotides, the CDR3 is TGTGCCAGCAGTCAGCCAGGTGTCCAAAGACTAAACTACGAGCAGTACTTC. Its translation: CASSQPGVQRLNYEQYF.

CDR3 residues: CASSPLGNSGANVLTF. The CDR3 coding sequence is TGCGCCAGCAGCCCCCTTGGCAACTCTGGGGCCAACGTCCTGACTTTC. The chain carries TRBV4-3 and TRBJ2-6, with D unresolved. This CDR3 region has 16 residues. Germline CDR1 reads LGHNA; CDR2 reads YSLEER. V lost 4 bases, J lost 0 bases, and 10 bases lay in between.

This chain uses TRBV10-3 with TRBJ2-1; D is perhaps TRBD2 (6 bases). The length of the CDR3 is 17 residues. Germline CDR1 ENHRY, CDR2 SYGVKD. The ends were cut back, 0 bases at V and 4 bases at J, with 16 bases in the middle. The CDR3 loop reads CAISESETGDSYNEQFF. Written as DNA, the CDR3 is TGTGCCATCAGTGAGTCCGAAACGGGGGACTCGTACAATGAGCAGTTCTTC.